This T cell receptor beta chain derives from a study of regulatory dendritic cells for organ transplantation. The study's findings and limits: Memory CD8+ T cells were the most oligoclonal; naive cells were highly diverse. The authors noted considerable between-person heterogeneity in alloreactive memory CD8+ cells.

Data came from immunoSEQ multiplex PCR; TCRdb stores just in-frame clones and leaves some out. The table has almost 35,000 clones, 85% to 90% seen once. A word on this clone: The antigen remains unidentified.

CD4+ or CD8+ T cells were sorted as naive CD45RA+ or memory CD45RO+. V was pared by 5 bases and J by 3 bases, with 3 bases of the junction left unmatched. The CDR3 runs 14 residues. Germline V gene lookup returns CDR1 LNHNV and CDR2 YYDKDF (reference sequence). This sequence originates from a human donor in good health. V usage is TRBV15 and J usage is TRBJ1-4, with TRBD1 identical over 7 bases. Specimen: naive CD4+ T cells from blood. Subset here: CD45RA+ naive T cells. CDR3 coding DNA: TGTGCCACCAGCGGGACAGTCCCTAATGAAAAACTGTTTTTT. It encodes CATSGTVPNEKLFF.